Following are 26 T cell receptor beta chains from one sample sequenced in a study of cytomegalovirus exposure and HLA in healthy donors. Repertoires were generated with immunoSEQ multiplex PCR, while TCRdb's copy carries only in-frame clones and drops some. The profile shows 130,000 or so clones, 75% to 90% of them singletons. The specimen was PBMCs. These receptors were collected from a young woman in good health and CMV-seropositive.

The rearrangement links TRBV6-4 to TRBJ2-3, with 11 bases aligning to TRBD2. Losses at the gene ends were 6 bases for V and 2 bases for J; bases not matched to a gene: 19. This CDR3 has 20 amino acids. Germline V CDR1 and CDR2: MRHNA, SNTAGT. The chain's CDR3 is CASRSILTPGLAVTTDTQYF. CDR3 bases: TGTGCCAGCAGATCAATTTTGACTCCGGGACTAGCGGTAACCACAGATACGCAGTATTTT.

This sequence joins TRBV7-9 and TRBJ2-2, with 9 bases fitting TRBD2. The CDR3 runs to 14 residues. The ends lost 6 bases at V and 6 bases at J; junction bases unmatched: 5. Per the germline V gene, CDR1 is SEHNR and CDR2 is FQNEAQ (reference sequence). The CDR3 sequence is CASSSGGASGELFF. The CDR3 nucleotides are TGTGCCAGCAGTAGCGGGGGCGCGTCCGGGGAGCTGTTTTTT.

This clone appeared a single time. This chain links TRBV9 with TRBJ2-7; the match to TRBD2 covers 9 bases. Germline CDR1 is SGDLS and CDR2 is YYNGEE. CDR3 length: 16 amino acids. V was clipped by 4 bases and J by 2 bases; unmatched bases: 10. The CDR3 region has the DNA TGTGCCAGCAGCTTACACAGCGGGGGGAAAACCTACGAGCAGTACTTC. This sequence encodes CASSLHSGGKTYEQYF.

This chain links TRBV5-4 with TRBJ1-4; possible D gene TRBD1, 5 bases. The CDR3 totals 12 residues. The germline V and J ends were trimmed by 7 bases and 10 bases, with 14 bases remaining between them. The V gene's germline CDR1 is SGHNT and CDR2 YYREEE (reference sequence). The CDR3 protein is CASRGGEGKLFF. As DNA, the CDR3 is TGTGCCAGCCGCGGGGGGGAAGGAAAACTGTTTTTT.

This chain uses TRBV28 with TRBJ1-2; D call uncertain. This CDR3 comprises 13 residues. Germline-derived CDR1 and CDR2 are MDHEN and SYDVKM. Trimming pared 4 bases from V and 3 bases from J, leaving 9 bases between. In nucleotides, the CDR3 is TGTGCCAGCAGTTGGGCGCAATACTATGGCTACACCTTC. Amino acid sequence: CASSWAQYYGYTF.

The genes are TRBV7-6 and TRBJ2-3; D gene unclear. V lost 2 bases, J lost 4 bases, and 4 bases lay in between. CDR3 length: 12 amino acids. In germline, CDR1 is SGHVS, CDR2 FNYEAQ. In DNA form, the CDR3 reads TGTGCCAGCAGCTTACCCTCAGATACGCAGTATTTT. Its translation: CASSLPSDTQYF.

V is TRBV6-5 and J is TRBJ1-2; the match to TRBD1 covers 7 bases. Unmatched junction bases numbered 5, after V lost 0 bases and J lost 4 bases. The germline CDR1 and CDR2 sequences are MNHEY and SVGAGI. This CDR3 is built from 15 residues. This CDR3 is CASSYSAGGIYGYTF. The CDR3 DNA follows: TGTGCCAGCAGTTACTCGGCAGGGGGGATCTATGGCTACACCTTC.

CDR3 loop: CASSPSPGEGGYTF. The DNA for the CDR3 is TGTGCCAGCAGCCCGTCCCCGGGGGAGGGCGGCTACACCTTC. The chain employs TRBV5-6 and TRBJ1-2; maybe TRBD1 (5 bases). Germline V gives CDR1 SGHDT, CDR2 YYEEEE. This CDR3 is 14 amino acids long. The ends were cut back, 4 bases at V and 8 bases at J, with 18 bases in the middle.

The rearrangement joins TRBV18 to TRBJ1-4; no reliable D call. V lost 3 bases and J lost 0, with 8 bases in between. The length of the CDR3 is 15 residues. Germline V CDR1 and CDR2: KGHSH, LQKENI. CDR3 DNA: TGTGCCAGCTCACCCCGCGGGGCAACTAATGAAAAACTGTTTTTT. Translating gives CASSPRGATNEKLFF. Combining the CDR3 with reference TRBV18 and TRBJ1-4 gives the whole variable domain NAGVMQNPRHLVRRRGQEARLRCSPMKGHSHVYWYRQLPEEGLKFMVYLQKENIIDESGMPKERFSAEFPKEGPSILRIQQVVRGDSAAYFCASSPRGATNEKLFFGSGTQLSVL.

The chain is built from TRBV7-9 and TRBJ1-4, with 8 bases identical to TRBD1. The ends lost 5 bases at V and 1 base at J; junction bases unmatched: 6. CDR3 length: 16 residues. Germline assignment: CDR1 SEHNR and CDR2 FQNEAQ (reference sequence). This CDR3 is CASSLTGAQTNEKLFF. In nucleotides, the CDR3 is TGTGCCAGCAGCCTGACAGGGGCCCAAACTAATGAAAAACTGTTTTTT. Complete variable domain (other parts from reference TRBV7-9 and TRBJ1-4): DTGVSQNPRHKITKRGQNVTFRCDPISEHNRLYWYRQTLGQGPEFLTYFQNEAQLEKSRLLSDRFSAERPKGSFSTLEIQRTEQGDSAMYLCASSLTGAQTNEKLFFGSGTQLSVL.

The CDR3 reads CASSFNRVSSYEQYF. In DNA form, the CDR3 reads TGTGCCAGCAGTTTTAACAGAGTAAGCTCCTACGAGCAGTACTTC. The chain recombines TRBV28 with TRBJ2-7; D not resolved. CDR1 and CDR2 (germline): MDHEN, SYDVKM. The CDR3 has 15 residues. V lost 3 bases and J 0 bases, leaving 12 bases between the germline ends.

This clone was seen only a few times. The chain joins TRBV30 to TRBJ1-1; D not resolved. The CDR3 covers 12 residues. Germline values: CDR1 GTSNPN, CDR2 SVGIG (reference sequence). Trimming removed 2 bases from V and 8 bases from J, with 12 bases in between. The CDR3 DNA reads TGTGCCTGGAGTAAGCATTTGAGCGAAGCTTTCTTT. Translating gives CAWSKHLSEAFF. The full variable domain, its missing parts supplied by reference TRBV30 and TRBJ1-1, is SQTIHQWPATLVQPVGSPLSLECTVEGTSNPNLYWYRQAAGRGLQLLFYSVGIGQISSEVPQNLSASRPQDRQFILSSKKLLLSDSGFYLCAWSKHLSEAFFGQGTRLTVV.

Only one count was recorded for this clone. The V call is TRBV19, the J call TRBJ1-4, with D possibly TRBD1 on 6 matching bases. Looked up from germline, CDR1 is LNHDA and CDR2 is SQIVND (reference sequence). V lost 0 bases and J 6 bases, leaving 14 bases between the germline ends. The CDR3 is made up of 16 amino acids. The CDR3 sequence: CASSIDLWPGDEKLFF. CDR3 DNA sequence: TGTGCCAGTAGTATAGATCTATGGCCAGGGGATGAAAAACTGTTTTTT.

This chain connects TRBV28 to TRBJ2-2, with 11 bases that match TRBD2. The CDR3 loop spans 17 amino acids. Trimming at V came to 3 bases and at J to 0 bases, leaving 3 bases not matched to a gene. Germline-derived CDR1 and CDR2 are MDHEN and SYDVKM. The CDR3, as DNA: TGTGCCAGCAGTTTTCCTAGCGGGGGGCCGAACACCGGGGAGCTGTTTTTT. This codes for CASSFPSGGPNTGELFF.

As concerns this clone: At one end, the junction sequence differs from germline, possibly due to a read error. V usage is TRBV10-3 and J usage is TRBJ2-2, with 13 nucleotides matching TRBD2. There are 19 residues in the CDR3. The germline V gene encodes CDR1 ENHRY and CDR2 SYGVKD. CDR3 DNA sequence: TGTGCCATCAGTCAGTCTCTCGGGACTAGCGGGGAGGGAACCGGGGAGCTGTTTTTT. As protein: CAISQSLGTSGEGTGELFF.

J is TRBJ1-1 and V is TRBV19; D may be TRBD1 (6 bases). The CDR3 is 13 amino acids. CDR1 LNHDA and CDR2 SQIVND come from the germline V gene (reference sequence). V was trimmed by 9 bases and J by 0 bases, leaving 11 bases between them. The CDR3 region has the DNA TGTGCCAGCACCTGGACAGTGAACACTGAAGCTTTCTTT. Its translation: CASTWTVNTEAFF.

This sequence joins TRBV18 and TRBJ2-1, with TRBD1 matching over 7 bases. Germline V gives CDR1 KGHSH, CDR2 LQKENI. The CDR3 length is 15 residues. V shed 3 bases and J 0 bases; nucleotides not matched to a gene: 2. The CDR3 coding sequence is TGTGCCAGCTCACCGGACAGGAGCTCCTACAATGAGCAGTTCTTC. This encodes CASSPDRSSYNEQFF.

The CDR3 protein is CASSPSGGYNEQFF. Here the CDR3 DNA reads TGTGCCAGCAGTCCTAGCGGGGGCTACAATGAGCAGTTCTTC. This chain uses TRBV28 with TRBJ2-1, with 10 bases aligning to TRBD2. The CDR3 contains 14 residues. Germline assignment: CDR1 MDHEN and CDR2 SYDVKM. The V gene end was trimmed by 5 bases and the J gene end by 3 bases; junction bases not matched to a gene: 1. Full variable domain (missing parts from reference TRBV28 and TRBJ2-1): DVKVTQSSRYLVKRTGEKVFLECVQDMDHENMFWYRQDPGLGLRLIYFSYDVKMKEKGDIPEGYSVSREKKERFSLILESASTNQTSMYLCASSPSGGYNEQFFGPGTRLTVL.

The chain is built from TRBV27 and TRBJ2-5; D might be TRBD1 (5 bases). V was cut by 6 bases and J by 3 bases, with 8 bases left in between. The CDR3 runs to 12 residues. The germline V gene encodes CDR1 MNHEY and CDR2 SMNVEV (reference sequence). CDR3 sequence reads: CASRRGEETQYF. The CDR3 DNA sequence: TGTGCCAGCAGAAGGGGCGAAGAGACCCAGTACTTC.

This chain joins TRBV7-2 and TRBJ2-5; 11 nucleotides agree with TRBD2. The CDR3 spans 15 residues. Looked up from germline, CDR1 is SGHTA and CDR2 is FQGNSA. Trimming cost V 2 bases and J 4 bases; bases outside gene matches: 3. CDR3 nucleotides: TGTGCCAGCAGCTTATCGGGACTAGCGGTAGAGACCCAGTACTTC. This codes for CASSLSGLAVETQYF.

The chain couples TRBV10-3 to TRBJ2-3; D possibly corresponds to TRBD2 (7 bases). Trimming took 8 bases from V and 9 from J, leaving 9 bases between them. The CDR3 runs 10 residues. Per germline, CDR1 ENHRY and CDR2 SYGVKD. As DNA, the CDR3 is TGTGCCATCGGGGGGGGCACGCAGTATTTT. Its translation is CAIGGGTQYF.

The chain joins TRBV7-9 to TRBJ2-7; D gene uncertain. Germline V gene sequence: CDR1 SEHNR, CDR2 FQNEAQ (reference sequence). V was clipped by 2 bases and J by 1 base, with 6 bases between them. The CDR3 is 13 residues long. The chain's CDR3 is CASSLPPSYEQYF. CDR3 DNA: TGTGCCAGCAGCTTACCCCCGTCCTACGAGCAGTACTTC.

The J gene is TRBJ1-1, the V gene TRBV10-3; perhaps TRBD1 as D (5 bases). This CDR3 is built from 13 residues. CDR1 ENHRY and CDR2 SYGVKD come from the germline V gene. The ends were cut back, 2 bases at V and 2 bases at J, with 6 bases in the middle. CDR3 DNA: TGTGCCATCAGTGAGGGGACTAACACTGAAGCTTTCTTT. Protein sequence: CAISEGTNTEAFF.

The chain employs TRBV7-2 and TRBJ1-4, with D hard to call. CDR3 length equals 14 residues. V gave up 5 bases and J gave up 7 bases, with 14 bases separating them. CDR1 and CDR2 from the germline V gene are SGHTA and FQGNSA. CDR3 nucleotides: TGTGCCAGCAGCCAAGGCGGTCGGGGTGAAAAACTGTTTTTT. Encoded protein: CASSQGGRGEKLFF.

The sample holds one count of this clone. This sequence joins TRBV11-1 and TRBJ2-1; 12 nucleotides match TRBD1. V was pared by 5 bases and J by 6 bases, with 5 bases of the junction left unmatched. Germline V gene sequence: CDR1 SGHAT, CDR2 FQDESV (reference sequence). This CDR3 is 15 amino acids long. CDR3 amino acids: CASSIRDRGRNEQFF. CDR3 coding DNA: TGTGCCAGCAGCATCCGGGACAGGGGGCGCAATGAGCAGTTCTTC.

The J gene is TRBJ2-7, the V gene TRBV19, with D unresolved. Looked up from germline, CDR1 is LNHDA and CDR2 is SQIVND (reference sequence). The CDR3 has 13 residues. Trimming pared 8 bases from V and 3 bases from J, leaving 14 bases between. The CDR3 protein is CASAESPIYEQYF. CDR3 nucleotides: TGTGCCAGTGCGGAGAGCCCTATCTACGAGCAGTACTTC. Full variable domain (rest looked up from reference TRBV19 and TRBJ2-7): DGGITQSPKYLFRKEGQNVTLSCEQNLNHDAMYWYRQDPGQGLRLIYYSQIVNDFQKGDIAEGYSVSREKKESFPLTVTSAQKNPTAFYLCASAESPIYEQYFGPGTRLTVT.